What follows are 29 T cell receptor beta chains derived from one specimen sequenced in a study of blood T cell repertoires in COVID-19. Sequencing used immunoSEQ multiplex PCR; TCRdb keeps in-frame clones, though not all of them. The sample yields 450,000 or so clones, about 90% seen once. Sequencing used peripheral blood. These receptors all stem from a man between 18 and 35 years old with COVID-19, enrolled during active disease.

V usage is TRBV5-4 and J usage is TRBJ2-4; no firm D call. V shed 5 bases and J shed 0 bases, with 18 bases lying between them. Germline V gives CDR1 SGHNT, CDR2 YYREEE (reference sequence). The CDR3 has 17 amino acids. Here the CDR3 reads CASRPVTNFRAKNIQYF. The CDR3, as DNA: TGTGCCAGCAGGCCAGTGACAAACTTCAGAGCCAAAAACATTCAGTACTTC.

The chain recombines TRBV7-9 with TRBJ2-5, with 10 bases matching TRBD2. Germline CDR1 reads SEHNR; CDR2 reads FQNEAQ (reference sequence). This CDR3 is built from 17 residues. Losses at the gene ends were 3 bases for V and 5 bases for J; bases not matched to a gene: 12. The chain's CDR3 is CASSFHREREGKETQYF. In nucleotides, the CDR3 is TGTGCCAGCAGCTTCCACCGGGAGCGGGAGGGAAAGGAGACCCAGTACTTC.

The rearrangement uses TRBV4-1 and TRBJ2-3, with 9 nucleotides matching TRBD2. CDR1 and CDR2 from the germline V gene are MGHRA and YSYEKL. Trimming at V came to 0 bases and at J to 3 bases, leaving 4 bases not matched to a gene. CDR3 length: 16 amino acids. CDR3 DNA: TGCGCCAGCAGCCAAGAAGAAGCGGGAGGAACAGATACGCAGTATTTT. It yields the protein CASSQEEAGGTDTQYF.

This chain joins TRBV19 and TRBJ2-2, with D possibly TRBD1 on 6 matching bases. The CDR3 spans 14 residues. Trimming pared 4 bases from V and 6 bases from J, leaving 12 bases between. The germline V gene has CDR1 LNHDA and CDR2 SQIVND (reference sequence). DNA for the CDR3: TGTGCCAGTAGTACGAACAGGGTCTCCGGGGAGCTGTTTTTT. It yields the protein CASSTNRVSGELFF.

The rearrangement uses TRBV9 and TRBJ1-4, with TRBD1 identical over 8 bases. Germline V gene sequence: CDR1 SGDLS, CDR2 YYNGEE. The CDR3 runs to 18 residues. Germline trimming cut 4 bases from V and 7 bases from J; bases unmatched to any gene: 18. The CDR3 protein is CASSPPTGTGKWGEKLFF. The CDR3 bases are TGTGCCAGCAGCCCCCCCACCGGGACAGGAAAATGGGGTGAAAAACTGTTTTTT.

The chain uses TRBV6-5 and TRBJ1-2; the D is unclear. The CDR3 runs 14 residues. Trimming stripped 7 bases from V and 5 bases from J, with 17 bases between. CDR1 is MNHEY, CDR2 SVGAGI, per germline. Here the CDR3 reads CASTGRPGPYGYTF. Written as DNA, the CDR3 is TGTGCCAGCACGGGGAGGCCCGGGCCTTATGGCTACACCTTC.

The chain combines TRBV5-4 with TRBJ1-1, with TRBD1 matching over 7 bases. V shed 0 bases, J shed 5 bases, and the junction held 7 bases outside the gene matches. The CDR3 sequence is 15 residues long. Per germline, CDR1 SGHNT and CDR2 YYREEE (reference sequence). Here the CDR3 DNA reads TGTGCCAGCAGCTTGGCCCCTTTACAGGGGACTGAAGCTTTCTTT. It codes for CASSLAPLQGTEAFF.

The V and J genes are TRBV2 and TRBJ2-7, with D unresolved. The CDR3 covers 13 residues. V was pared by 2 bases and J by 7 bases, with 12 bases between. CDR1 is SNHLY and CDR2 is FYNNEI in the germline V gene. CDR3 sequence: CASSESPPMEQYF. The CDR3 DNA is TGTGCCAGCAGTGAAAGCCCCCCGATGGAGCAGTACTTC.

In its sample, this clone was seen once. V gene TRBV5-1 combines with J gene TRBJ2-7, with 8 bases identical to TRBD1. With V trimmed by 2 bases and J by 4 bases, 5 bases remained unmatched. CDR1 SGHRS and CDR2 YFSETQ come from the germline V gene. CDR3 length equals 14 residues. In DNA, the CDR3 is TGCGCCAGCAGCTTAAGGACAGGGCTTTACGAGCAGTACTTC. Amino acids: CASSLRTGLYEQYF.

The CDR3 DNA reads as TGTGCCACCGCCCCTAGCTTTTTACCAGATACGCAGTATTTT. The encoded protein is CATAPSFLPDTQYF. This sequence joins TRBV27 and TRBJ2-3; D is possibly TRBD2 (5 bases). V lost 10 bases and J 4 bases, leaving 18 bases between the germline ends. Per germline, CDR1 MNHEY and CDR2 SMNVEV (reference sequence). The length of the CDR3 is 14 residues.

In its sample, this clone was seen a few times. V gene TRBV24-1 combines with J gene TRBJ2-1, with D possibly matching TRBD1 (5 bases). In germline, CDR1 is KGHDR, CDR2 SFDVKD. This CDR3 comprises 14 residues. Trimming removed 6 bases at V and 6 bases at J, with 14 bases between. This CDR3 reads CATSSSTAVNEQFF. The CDR3 nucleotides read TGTGCCACCAGTTCATCGACAGCCGTCAATGAGCAGTTCTTC.

This clone was recorded once. V is TRBV6-5 and J is TRBJ1-1, with D unresolved. There are 13 residues in the CDR3. The V and J ends lost 0 bases and 8 bases respectively, with 10 bases between them. Germline CDR1 reads MNHEY; CDR2 reads SVGAGI. DNA of the CDR3: TGTGCCAGCAGTTACTCGATACGGGAAGAAGCTTTCTTT. Amino acids: CASSYSIREEAFF.

The chain links TRBV5-1 to TRBJ1-2; 7 nucleotides match TRBD1. Looked up from germline, CDR1 is SGHRS and CDR2 is YFSETQ. V trimming: 2 bases; J trimming: 14 bases; junction bases outside the gene matches: 9. The CDR3 has 12 amino acids. The CDR3 DNA follows: TGCGCCAGCAGCTTATTAGGACAGGCGGGGACCTTC. Residues: CASSLLGQAGTF. Full variable domain (remainder filled in from reference TRBV5-1 and TRBJ1-2): KAGVTQTPRYLIKTRGQQVTLSCSPISGHRSVSWYQQTPGQGLQFLFEYFSETQRNKGNFPGRFSGRQFSNSRSEMNVSTLELGDSALYLCASSLLGQAGTFGSGTRLTVV.

V is TRBV5-1 and J is TRBJ2-7, with 9 bases fitting TRBD1. The CDR3 sequence is 15 residues long. With V trimmed by 2 bases and J by 5 bases, 8 bases remained unmatched. CDR1 is SGHRS and CDR2 is YFSETQ in the germline V gene. DNA for the CDR3: TGCGCCAGCAGCTTTCAGGACAGGGGCTTAAACGAGCAGTACTTC. This encodes CASSFQDRGLNEQYF.

This clone was counted once. The chain couples TRBV5-4 to TRBJ2-2, with D tentatively TRBD1 (8 bases). V was trimmed by 3 bases and J by 5 bases, leaving 23 bases between them. The CDR3 is 18 residues long. Per the germline V gene, CDR1 is SGHNT and CDR2 is YYREEE (reference sequence). CDR3: CASSSQGAGDRWTGELFF. CDR3 sequence (DNA): TGTGCCAGCAGCTCCCAGGGGGCGGGGGATCGTTGGACCGGGGAGCTGTTTTTT.

This chain uses TRBV6-5 with TRBJ1-1; 7 nucleotides match TRBD1. Looked up from germline, CDR1 is MNHEY and CDR2 is SVGAGI. CDR3 length: 15 amino acids. Trimming cost V 5 bases and J 1 base; bases outside gene matches: 7. CDR3 loop: CASSPRTGRNTEAFF. As DNA, the CDR3 is TGTGCCAGCAGTCCCCGGACAGGACGGAACACTGAAGCTTTCTTT.

This CDR3 is CASSQGTIGGSGSQEQYF. The CDR3, as DNA: TGTGCCAGCAGCCAAGGAACTATAGGAGGTAGCGGGAGTCAGGAGCAGTACTTC. V usage is TRBV4-2 and J usage is TRBJ2-7; 9 bases fit TRBD2. This CDR3 is built from 18 residues. Germline V gives CDR1 LGHNA, CDR2 YNFKEQ. Germline trimming cut 1 base from V and 7 bases from J; bases unmatched to any gene: 17.

V is TRBV18 and J is TRBJ2-2, with D hard to call. V was trimmed by 3 bases and J by 3 bases, leaving 17 bases between them. This CDR3 has 17 amino acids. Germline V lookup: CDR1 KGHSH, CDR2 LQKENI. The CDR3 coding sequence is TGTGCCAGCTCACCCTTTACCCATTACGAGGACACCGGGGAGCTGTTTTTT. Residues: CASSPFTHYEDTGELFF. Full variable domain (remainder filled in from reference TRBV18 and TRBJ2-2): NAGVMQNPRHLVRRRGQEARLRCSPMKGHSHVYWYRQLPEEGLKFMVYLQKENIIDESGMPKERFSAEFPKEGPSILRIQQVVRGDSAAYFCASSPFTHYEDTGELFFGEGSRLTVL.

This chain links TRBV5-4 with TRBJ2-5; 10 bases are shared with TRBD2. CDR1 and CDR2 (germline): SGHNT, YYREEE (reference sequence). The CDR3 sequence is 15 residues long. V was pared by 4 bases and J by 4 bases, with 7 bases of the junction left unmatched. The CDR3 DNA reads TGTGCCAGCAGCGATCCCACTAGCGGGGCAGAGACCCAGTACTTC. This gives the protein CASSDPTSGAETQYF. The full variable domain, completed using reference TRBV5-4 and TRBJ2-5, is ETGVTQSPTHLIKTRGQQVTLRCSSQSGHNTVSWYQQALGQGPQFIFQYYREEENGRGNFPPRFSGLQFPNYSSELNVNALELDDSALYLCASSDPTSGAETQYFGPGTRLLVL.

This clone was counted once. Other nucleotide sequences in the sample specify the same CDR3. The V and J genes are TRBV5-1 and TRBJ2-3; the match to TRBD2 covers 11 bases. The CDR3 extends over 15 amino acids. Germline CDR1 is SGHRS and CDR2 is YFSETQ. Germline trimming cut 0 bases from V and 4 bases from J; bases unmatched to any gene: 1. Here the CDR3 reads CASSLVAGGPDTQYF. The CDR3 DNA reads as TGCGCCAGCAGCTTGGTAGCGGGAGGGCCAGATACGCAGTATTTT.

J is TRBJ1-1 and V is TRBV10-1; a weak D match, TRBD1 (5 bases). Trimming shortened V by 2 bases and J by 1 base, and 11 bases separated the two germline ends. Germline assignment: CDR1 WNHNN and CDR2 SYGVQD (reference sequence). The CDR3 consists of 15 residues. CDR3 coding DNA: TGCGCCAGCAGTGAGAGAGAAGACAGGAACACTGAAGCTTTCTTT. Translating it yields CASSEREDRNTEAFF.

The J gene is TRBJ2-1, the V gene TRBV29-1; TRBD2 aligns across 9 bases. The germline CDR1 and CDR2 sequences are SQVTM and ANQGSEA. This CDR3 region has 14 residues. With V trimmed by 5 bases and J by 8 bases, 10 bases remained unmatched. The CDR3 loop reads CSVQGGRAVDEQFF. The DNA of the CDR3 is TGCAGCGTTCAGGGCGGGAGGGCCGTGGATGAGCAGTTCTTC.

The chain recombines TRBV7-8 with TRBJ2-1, with 10 bases aligning to TRBD1. CDR3 length: 17 amino acids. Germline V gene data show CDR1 as SGHVS and CDR2 as FQNEAQ. V trimming: 6 bases; J trimming: 8 bases; junction bases outside the gene matches: 16. The CDR3 is CASSPLPGQGKIDEQFF. CDR3 DNA: TGTGCCAGCAGTCCTCTTCCGGGACAGGGGAAGATCGATGAGCAGTTCTTC.

The chain employs TRBV3-1 (or the pseudogene TRBV3-2) and TRBJ2-7; weak D call: TRBD2 (6 bases). Germline CDR1 is LGHDT and CDR2 is YNNKEL (reference sequence). The CDR3 is 15 residues long. V lost 1 base, J lost 2 bases, and 12 bases lay in between. CDR3 bases: TGTGCCAGCAGCCAAGTGGGACTGGGGGCCTACGAGCAGTACTTC. It specifies CASSQVGLGAYEQYF.

This clone has only one observation. The rearrangement links TRBV25-1 to TRBJ2-3, with D possibly matching TRBD2 (5 bases). CDR3 length equals 14 residues. Germline CDR1 reads MGHDK; CDR2 reads SYGVNS. V lost 8 bases and J 2 bases, leaving 14 bases between the germline ends. CDR3 nucleotide sequence: TGTGCCAGCGAACCCGCGGGTCTCACAGATACGCAGTATTTT. Its translation is CASEPAGLTDTQYF. Full variable domain (remainder filled in from reference TRBV25-1 and TRBJ2-3): EADIYQTPRYLVIGTGKKITLECSQTMGHDKMYWYQQDPGMELHLIHYSYGVNSTEKGDLSSESTVSRIRTEHFPLTLESARPSHTSQYLCASEPAGLTDTQYFGPGTRLTVL.

V and J are TRBV11-3 and TRBJ2-7, with 7 positions matching TRBD1. CDR3 length: 12 residues. The V segment lost 10 bases and the J segment 1 base; nucleotides outside the gene matches: 4. The germline V gene encodes CDR1 SGHNT and CDR2 YENEEA. As DNA, the CDR3 is TGTGCCACAGGGGACAGTTCCTACGAGCAGTACTTC. Protein product: CATGDSSYEQYF.

The gene calls are TRBV9 and TRBJ2-1; D possibly corresponds to TRBD2 (5 bases). V dropped 0 bases and J dropped 8 bases, with 15 bases sitting between them. Germline V gene sequence: CDR1 SGDLS, CDR2 YYNGEE. The CDR3 consists of 15 residues. CDR3: CASSVGVGERDEQFF. The DNA of the CDR3 is TGTGCCAGCAGCGTAGGGGTAGGCGAGAGGGATGAGCAGTTCTTC.

The V and J genes are TRBV6-4 and TRBJ2-5; 14 positions agree with TRBD2. CDR3 length: 16 residues. Trimming took 0 bases from V and 4 from J; bases not matched to a gene: 1. Germline CDR1 and CDR2: MRHNA and SNTAGT. CDR3 sequence: CASSDSTSGGAETQYF. As DNA, the CDR3 is TGTGCCAGCAGTGACTCGACTAGCGGGGGGGCAGAGACCCAGTACTTC.

This chain connects TRBV11-3 to TRBJ2-1, with 9 bases lining up with TRBD2. CDR1 and CDR2 from the germline V gene are SGHNT and YENEEA. The CDR3 runs to 16 residues. V shed 5 bases, J shed 8 bases, and the junction held 13 bases outside the gene matches. CDR3 nucleotide sequence: TGTGCCAGCAGCCCCAGGATACTAGCGGGTTACGATGAGCAGTTCTTC. It yields the protein CASSPRILAGYDEQFF. Variable domain in full (rest from reference TRBV11-3 and TRBJ2-1): EAGVVQSPRYKIIEKKQPVAFWCNPISGHNTLYWYLQNLGQGPELLIRYENEEAVDDSQLPKDRFSAERLKGVDSTLKIQPAELGDSAVYLCASSPRILAGYDEQFFGPGTRLTVL.